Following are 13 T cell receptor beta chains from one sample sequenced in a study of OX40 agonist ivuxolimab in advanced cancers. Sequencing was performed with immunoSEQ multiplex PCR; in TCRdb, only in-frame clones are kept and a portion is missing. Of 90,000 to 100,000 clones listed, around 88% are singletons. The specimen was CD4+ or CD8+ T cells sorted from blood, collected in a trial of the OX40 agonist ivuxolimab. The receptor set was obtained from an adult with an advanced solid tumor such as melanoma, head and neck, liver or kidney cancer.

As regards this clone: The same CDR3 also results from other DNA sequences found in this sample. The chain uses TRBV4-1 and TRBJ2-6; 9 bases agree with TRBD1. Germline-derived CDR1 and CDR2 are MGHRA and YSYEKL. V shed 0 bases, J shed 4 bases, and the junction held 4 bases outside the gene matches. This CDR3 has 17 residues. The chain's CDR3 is CASSQEGTGSGANVLTF. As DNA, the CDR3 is TGCGCCAGCAGCCAAGAAGGGACAGGGTCCGGGGCCAACGTCCTGACTTTC.

CDR3 amino acids: CAISEYRTDTQYF. The CDR3 bases are TGTGCCATCAGTGAGTATCGGACAGATACGCAGTATTTT. The chain joins TRBV10-3 to TRBJ2-3; D remains unclear. Germline V gene lookup returns CDR1 ENHRY and CDR2 SYGVKD. The V and J ends lost 1 base and 3 bases respectively, with 5 bases between them. The CDR3 is 13 residues long.

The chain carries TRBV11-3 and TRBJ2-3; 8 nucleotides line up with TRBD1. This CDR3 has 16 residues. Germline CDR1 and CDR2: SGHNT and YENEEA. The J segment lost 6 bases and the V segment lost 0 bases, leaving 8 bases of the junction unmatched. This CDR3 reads CASSLDGAGGLDTQYF. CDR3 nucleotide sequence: TGTGCCAGCAGCTTAGATGGGGCAGGGGGCTTGGATACGCAGTATTTT.

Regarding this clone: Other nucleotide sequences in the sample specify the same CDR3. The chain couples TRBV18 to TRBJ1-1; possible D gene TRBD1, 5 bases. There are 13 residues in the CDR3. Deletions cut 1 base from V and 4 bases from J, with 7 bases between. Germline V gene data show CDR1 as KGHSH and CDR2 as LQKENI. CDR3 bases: TGTGCCAGCTCACCACGGGGGGGCACTGAAGCTTTCTTT. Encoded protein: CASSPRGGTEAFF.

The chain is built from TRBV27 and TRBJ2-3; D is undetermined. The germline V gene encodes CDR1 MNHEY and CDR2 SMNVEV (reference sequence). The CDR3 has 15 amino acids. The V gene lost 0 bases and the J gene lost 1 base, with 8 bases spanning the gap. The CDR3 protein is CASSLSGQGTDTQYF. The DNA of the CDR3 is TGTGCCAGCAGTTTATCAGGTCAGGGCACAGATACGCAGTATTTT.

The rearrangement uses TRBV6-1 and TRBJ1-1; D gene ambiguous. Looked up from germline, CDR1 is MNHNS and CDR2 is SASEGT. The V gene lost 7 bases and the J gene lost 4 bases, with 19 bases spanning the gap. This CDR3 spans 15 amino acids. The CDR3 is CASTERRVSGTEAFF. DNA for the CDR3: TGTGCCAGCACCGAACGCCGGGTCTCGGGCACTGAAGCTTTCTTT.

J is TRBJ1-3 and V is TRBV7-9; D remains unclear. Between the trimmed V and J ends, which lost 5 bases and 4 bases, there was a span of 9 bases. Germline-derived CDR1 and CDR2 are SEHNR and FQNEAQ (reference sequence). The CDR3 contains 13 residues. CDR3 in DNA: TGTGCCAGCAGCCACCGACAAGGAAACACCATATATTTT. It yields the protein CASSHRQGNTIYF.

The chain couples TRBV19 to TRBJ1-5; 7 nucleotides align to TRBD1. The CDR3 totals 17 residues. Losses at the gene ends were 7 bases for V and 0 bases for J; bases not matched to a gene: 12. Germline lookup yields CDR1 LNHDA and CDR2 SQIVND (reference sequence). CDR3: CASTRPGDSLSNQPQHF. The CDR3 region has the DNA TGTGCCAGTACTCGCCCGGGGGACAGCCTTAGCAATCAGCCCCAGCATTTT.

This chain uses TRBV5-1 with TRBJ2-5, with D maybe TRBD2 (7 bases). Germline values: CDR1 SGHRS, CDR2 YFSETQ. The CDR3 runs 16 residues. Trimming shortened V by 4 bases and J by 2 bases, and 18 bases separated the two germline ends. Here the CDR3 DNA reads TGCGCCAGCAGCCCCCCGTTGGGGGGGCCTCAAGAGACCCAGTACTTC. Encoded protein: CASSPPLGGPQETQYF.

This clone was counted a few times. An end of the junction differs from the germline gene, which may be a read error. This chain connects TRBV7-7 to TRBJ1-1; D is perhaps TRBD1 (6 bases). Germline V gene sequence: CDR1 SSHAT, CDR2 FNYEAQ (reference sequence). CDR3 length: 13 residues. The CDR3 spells CASSRDKNTEAFF. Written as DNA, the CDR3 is TGTGCTAGCAGCCGGGACAAGAACACTGAAGCTTTCTTT.

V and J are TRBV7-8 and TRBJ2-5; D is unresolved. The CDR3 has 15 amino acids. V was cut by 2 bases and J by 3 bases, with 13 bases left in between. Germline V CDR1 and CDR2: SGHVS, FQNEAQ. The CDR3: CASSLPTLPEETQYF. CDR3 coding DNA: TGTGCCAGCAGCTTACCGACTCTCCCCGAAGAGACCCAGTACTTC.

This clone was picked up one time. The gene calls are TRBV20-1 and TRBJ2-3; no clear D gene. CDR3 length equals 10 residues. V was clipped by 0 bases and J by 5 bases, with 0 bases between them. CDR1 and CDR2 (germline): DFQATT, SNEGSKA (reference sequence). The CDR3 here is CSAREDTQYF. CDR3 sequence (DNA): TGCAGTGCTAGAGAAGATACGCAGTATTTT.

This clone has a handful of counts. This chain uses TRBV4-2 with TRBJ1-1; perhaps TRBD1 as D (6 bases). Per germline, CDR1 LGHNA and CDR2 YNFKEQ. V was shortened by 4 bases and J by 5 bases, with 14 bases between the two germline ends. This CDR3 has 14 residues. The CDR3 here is CASSLDRRGTEAFF. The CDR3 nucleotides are TGTGCCAGCAGCCTAGACAGGCGAGGAACTGAAGCTTTCTTT.